This T cell receptor beta chain was captured by sequencing in a study of blood T cells in healthy people across ages. V was pared by 6 bases and J by 2 bases, with 3 bases of the junction left unmatched. This CDR3 spans 16 amino acids. Germline values: CDR1 SEHNR, CDR2 FQNEAQ (reference sequence). Alongside a J-beta primer mix, a sample-barcoded 5' primer served in a second PCR lasting roughly 7 to 11 cycles. From the 5' RACE reads, TCRdb called clonotypes with MiXCR, one entry per CDR3 protein. The sample has around 790,000 distinct CDR3 sequences; approximately 44% are singletons. The chain employs TRBV7-9 and TRBJ2-2; 13 positions agree with TRBD2. Sequenced material: blood. This TCR came from a man aged 60-69 years in good health. The CDR3 nucleotides read TGTGCCAGCAGAACTAGCGGGGGGGCCAACACCGGGGAGCTGTTTTTT. Translating it yields CASRTSGGANTGELFF. Complete variable domain (other parts from reference TRBV7-9 and TRBJ2-2): DTGVSQNPRHKITKRGQNVTFRCDPISEHNRLYWYRQTLGQGPEFLTYFQNEAQLEKSRLLSDRFSAERPKGSFSTLEIQRTEQGDSAMYLCASRTSGGANTGELFFGEGSRLTVL.